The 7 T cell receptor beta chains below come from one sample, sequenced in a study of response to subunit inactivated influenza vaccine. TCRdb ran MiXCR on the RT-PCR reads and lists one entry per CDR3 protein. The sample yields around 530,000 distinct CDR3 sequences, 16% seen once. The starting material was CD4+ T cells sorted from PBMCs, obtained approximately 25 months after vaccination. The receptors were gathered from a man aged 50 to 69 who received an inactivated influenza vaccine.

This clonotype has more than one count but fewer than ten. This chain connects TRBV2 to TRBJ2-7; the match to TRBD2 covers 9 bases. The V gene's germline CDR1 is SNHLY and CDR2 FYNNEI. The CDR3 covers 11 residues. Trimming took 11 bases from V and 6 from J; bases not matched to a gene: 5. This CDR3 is CAGGLAGEQYF. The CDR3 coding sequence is TGTGCCGGGGGACTAGCTGGCGAGCAGTACTTC.

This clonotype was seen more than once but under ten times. The CDR3 protein is CASSSGGRGFYEQYF. The CDR3, as DNA: TGTGCCAGCAGCTCGGGGGGCAGGGGCTTCTACGAGCAGTACTTC. The chain uses TRBV12-3 or TRBV12-4 and TRBJ2-7; D might be TRBD2 (7 bases). Trimming cost V 6 bases and J 3 bases, with 18 bases left between them. The CDR3 is 15 residues long.

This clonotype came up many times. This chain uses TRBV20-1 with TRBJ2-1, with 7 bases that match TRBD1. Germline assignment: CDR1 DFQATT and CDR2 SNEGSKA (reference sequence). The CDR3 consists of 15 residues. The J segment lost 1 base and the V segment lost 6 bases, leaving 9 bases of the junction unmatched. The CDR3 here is CSASETGKSYNEQFF. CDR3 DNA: TGCAGTGCCTCCGAGACAGGGAAATCCTACAATGAGCAGTTCTTC.

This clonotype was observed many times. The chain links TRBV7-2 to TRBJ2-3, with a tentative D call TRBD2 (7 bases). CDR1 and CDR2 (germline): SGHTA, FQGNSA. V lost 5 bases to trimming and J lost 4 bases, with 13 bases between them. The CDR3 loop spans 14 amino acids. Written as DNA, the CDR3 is TGTGCCAGCAGCCCGGGGGGCTGGTCAGATACGCAGTATTTT. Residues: CASSPGGWSDTQYF.

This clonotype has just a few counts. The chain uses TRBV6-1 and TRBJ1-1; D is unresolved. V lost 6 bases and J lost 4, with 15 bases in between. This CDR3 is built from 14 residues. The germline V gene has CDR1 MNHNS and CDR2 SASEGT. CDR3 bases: TGTGCCAGCAGCCGAGCCCTACCCAGCACTGAAGCTTTCTTT. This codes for CASSRALPSTEAFF.

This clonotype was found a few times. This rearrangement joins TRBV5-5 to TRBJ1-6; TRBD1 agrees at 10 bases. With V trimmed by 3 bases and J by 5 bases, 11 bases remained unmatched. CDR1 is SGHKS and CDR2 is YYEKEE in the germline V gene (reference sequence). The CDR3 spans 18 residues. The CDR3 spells CASSSDRGLLNNNSPLHF. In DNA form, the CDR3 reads TGTGCCAGCAGCTCTGACAGGGGGCTCCTCAATAATAATTCACCCCTCCACTTT.

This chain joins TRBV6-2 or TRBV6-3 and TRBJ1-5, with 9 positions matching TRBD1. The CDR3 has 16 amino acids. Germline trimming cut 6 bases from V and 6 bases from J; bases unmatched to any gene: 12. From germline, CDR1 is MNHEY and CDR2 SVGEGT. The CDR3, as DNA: TGTGCCAGCAGATCCTCAGGGACAGGGTATCGTCAGCCCCAGCATTTT. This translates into CASRSSGTGYRQPQHF.